One T cell receptor beta chain is described in this entry. Its specificity is not known. This entry is derived from a study of human T cells and chemical hapten exposure. Study details: Small pooled library volume differences mainly caused per-sample TCR yield variation. Study-level findings and limits: Compared with pre-sensitization or healthy control sets, expanded TCRs clustered more. As patch test score rose, PT1 expanded TCR counts tended to rise as well.

Described time point: patch test 1, 2 weeks after DPC sensitization. Treatment denoted: therapeutic diphenylcyclopropenone sensitization with weekly scalp DPC. TCRdb re-called the RACE reads through MiXCR, storing one row per CDR3 protein. Of some 180,000 distinct CDR3 sequences in the sample, about 20% were seen once. With 2 bases removed from V and 6 bases from J, the gap between germline ends came to 22 bases. Germline CDR1 and CDR2: MGHRA and YSYEKL. This CDR3 is built from 17 residues. This sample comprised whole blood, obtained in connection with sensitization to the hapten diphenylcyclopropenone (DPC). The V and J genes are TRBV4-1 and TRBJ2-5; D may be TRBD1 (6 bases). This TCR was sampled from a woman in her fifties or sixties with alopecia areata. Some clones in this sample may be carry-over from other donors' samples. The CDR3: CASSQSLSDRGFQTQYF. The DNA for the CDR3 is TGCGCCAGCAGCCAAAGCCTATCGGACAGAGGGTTCCAGACCCAGTACTTC.